This is a list of T cell receptor beta chains from one sample in a study of T cell changes during pregnancy in multiple sclerosis. Clones were sequenced by immunoSEQ multiplex PCR, and TCRdb holds only the in-frame ones, with some missing. The table records approximately 42,000 clones, under 90% of them present only once. The sample here was CD4+ T cells from peripheral blood mononuclear cells, taken before pregnancy. The receptors stem from a female donor with multiple sclerosis, enrolled in a pregnancy study. CDR3s leave out the opening cysteine and the closing phenylalanine or tryptophan.

v_call | cdr3_length | cdr3_aa
TRBV7-9 | 14 | ASSSPPDRANYGYT
TRBV19 | 16 | ASSIDNRGTVRGRPQH
TRBV10-3 | 12 | ASSVQRSNQPQH
TRBV6-5 | 11 | ASSYDQGREAF
TRBV5-1 | 13 | ASSLGPGGNSPLH
TRBV7-2 | 11 | ASSRQGGTEAF
TRBV10-3 | 18 | AISPKLLAGGSSSYNEQF
TRBV19 | 15 | ASSIGKAGIGSDTQY
TRBV28 | 12 | ASRIQGWGYEQY
TRBV6-1 | 15 | ASSGQRSGGSTDTQY
TRBV19 | 15 | ASSIGQGRFMNTEAF
TRBV4-3 | 14 | ASSQDEAGGRNEQF
TRBV7-2 | 14 | ASSARLAGNTGELF
TRBV7-2 | 13 | ASSSAGTGVYGYT
TRBV27 | 14 | ASKSFTGASTDTQY
TRBV7-3 | 12 | ASSSRDSENIQY